The clone carrying this T cell receptor (beta chain) turned up a few times. This CDR3 has 14 amino acids. The germline CDR1 and CDR2 sequences are SGHRS and YFSETQ. This sample was included in a study of blood T cells in healthy people across ages. The study recruited healthy Caucasian donors from Russia who were aged roughly 6 to 95. Each sample provided at least 5 micrograms of extracted total RNA. The authors ran a second PCR of roughly 6 to 12 cycles using a sample-barcoded 5' primer and a J-beta primer mix. Paired-end reads containing CDR3 totaled no fewer than 3 million for each sample. TCRdb fed the 5' RACE reads into MiXCR, producing one record per CDR3 protein. Of some 750,000 distinct CDR3 sequences in the sample, 22% are singletons; the top ten hold about 20%.

This chain uses TRBV5-1 with TRBJ2-1; D may correspond to TRBD1 or TRBD2 (7 bases each). Near its end, the DNA agrees better with TRBJ2-7, so the J call may be wrong. Sequenced input: blood. This clonotype was sampled from a man between 70 and 80 years old in good health. Written as DNA, the CDR3 is TGCGCCAGCAGCCAGGGGGGGCGTAACTACGAGCAGTACTTC. It is translated as CASSQGGRNYEQYF.